This T cell receptor (beta chain) was sequenced in a study of shared clonotypes between healthy human individuals. Study background: Plates per donor: three CD4 naive, three CD4 memory, two CD8 naive, one CD8 memory.

Study-wide findings and caveats: Relative to memory subsets, naive subsets generally showed larger estimated richness. Clonotype sharing among donors was thought likely to change with sequencing depth.

The CDR3 loop spans 16 amino acids. In germline, CDR1 is SGHNT, CDR2 YYREEE (reference sequence). Between the trimmed V and J ends, which lost 8 bases and 0 bases, there was a span of 15 bases. Produced via immunoSEQ multiplex PCR; TCRdb's table is partial and in-frame only. Here the sample spans 2 million or so clones, over 85% being singletons. Of note for this clone: Its target is unknown.

The chain couples TRBV5-4 to TRBJ2-6; D uncertain. The sample was naive CD4+ T cells sorted from blood. Documented subset: CD45RA+ positively selected. The origin of this receptor is a man aged 18 to 30 in good health. The DNA for the CDR3 is TGTGCCAGACAGCTGGACGTAGTCTCTGGGGCCAACGTCCTGACTTTC. This translates into CARQLDVVSGANVLTF.